This is a list of T cell receptor beta chains from one sample in a study of T cell changes during pregnancy in multiple sclerosis. Sequenced by immunoSEQ multiplex PCR; TCRdb stores in-frame clones only, minus some. Of 55,000 to 70,000 clones in the sample, around 90% were seen once. The source was peripheral blood, collected in the third trimester of pregnancy. The receptors derive from a female donor in good health, enrolled as a control in a pregnancy study. The CDR3 runs from the conserved cysteine through the conserved F or W. Fields, in order: V gene, D gene, CDR3 protein. A D gene is named only where the DNA matches it firmly.

TRBV9,TRBD1,CASSVLQGDTEAFF
TRBV13,NA,CASSVGGSGNTIYF
TRBV12-5,TRBD1,CASGRYVQGAMGNQPQHF
TRBV5-6,NA,CASSLAGGSPQETQYF
TRBV27,NA,CASSSGRMNTEAFF
TRBV5-6,NA,CASSLVSAGMRRTGELFF
TRBV18,NA,CASSPAAGGPYEQYF
TRBV30,NA,CAWSVRGEQYF
TRBV10-3,NA,CAISDGGRGLGYTF
TRBV10-3,TRBD1,CAISRGLNQPQHF
TRBV7-8,NA,CASSPWQGKSLPQHF
TRBV29-1,NA,CSVAFFRGTRPGNTIYF
TRBV4-2,TRBD1,CASSQRTGGTYGYTF
TRBV4-1,NA,CASSQDRGSLYEQYF
TRBV28,TRBD1,CASSLAQGAAYEQYF
TRBV7-8,TRBD1,CASSLDDRDEQYF
TRBV6-5,NA,CASSPTSNNDQPQHF
TRBV4-1,NA,CASSQDPLREQFF
TRBV5-6,TRBD1,CASSLEGFRTGTLNTEAFF
TRBV7-6,TRBD2,CASSLVAGVGNEQFF
TRBV28,NA,CASSPRRWTGKETQYF
TRBV30,NA,CAMDGMNYGYTF
TRBV1,NA,CTSSQDRGQIYNSPLHF
TRBV4-3,NA,CASSQPGERVDAGNTIYF
TRBV5-6,NA,CASSLWPGSNTGELFF
TRBV10-3,NA,CAISGTGTGTTDTQYF
TRBV19,NA,CASSGGGTDTQYF
TRBV30,NA,CAWSPLGSIYGYTF
TRBV6-5,NA,CASSLDRSSGNTIYF
TRBV11-2,TRBD2,CATNSSYGGGYEQYF
TRBV18,TRBD1,CALGTGFYNEQFF
TRBV4-2,NA,CASSQRESTGELFF
TRBV7-3,NA,CASSLTGTISMNTEAFF